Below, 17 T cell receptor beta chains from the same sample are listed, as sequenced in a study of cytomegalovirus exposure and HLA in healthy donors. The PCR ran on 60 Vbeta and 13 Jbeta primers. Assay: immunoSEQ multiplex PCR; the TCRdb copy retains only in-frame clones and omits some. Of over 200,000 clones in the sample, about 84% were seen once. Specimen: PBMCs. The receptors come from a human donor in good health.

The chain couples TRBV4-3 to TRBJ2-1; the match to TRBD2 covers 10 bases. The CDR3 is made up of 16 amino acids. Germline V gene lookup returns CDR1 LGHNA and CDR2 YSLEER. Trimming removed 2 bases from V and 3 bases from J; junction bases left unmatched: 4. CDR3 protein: CASSQIAGGIYNEQFF. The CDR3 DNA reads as TGCGCCAGCAGCCAAATAGCGGGGGGCATCTACAATGAGCAGTTCTTC.

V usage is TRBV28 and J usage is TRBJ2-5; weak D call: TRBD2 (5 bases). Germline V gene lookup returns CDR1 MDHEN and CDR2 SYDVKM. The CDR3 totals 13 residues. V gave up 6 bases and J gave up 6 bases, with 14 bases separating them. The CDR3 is CASRIPGSKTQYF. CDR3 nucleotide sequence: TGTGCCAGCAGAATCCCGGGATCGAAGACCCAGTACTTC.

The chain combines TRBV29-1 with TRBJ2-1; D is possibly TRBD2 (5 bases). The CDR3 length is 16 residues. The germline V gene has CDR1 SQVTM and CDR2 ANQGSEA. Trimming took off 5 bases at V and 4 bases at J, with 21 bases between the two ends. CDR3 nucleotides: TGCAGCGTTCGCCAGAGGGCGGCTAGCCGTTACAATGAGCAGTTCTTC. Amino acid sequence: CSVRQRAASRYNEQFF.

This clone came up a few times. As DNA, the CDR3 is TGCGCCAGCAGCCAAGAAGCGGGAGGGCCCGGTACGCAGTATTTT. This translates into CASSQEAGGPGTQYF. V and J are TRBV4-1 and TRBJ2-3; 10 positions agree with TRBD2. CDR3 length: 15 residues. With 0 bases clipped from V and 8 bases from J, the junction kept 5 bases outside the gene matches. CDR1 and CDR2 (germline): MGHRA, YSYEKL.

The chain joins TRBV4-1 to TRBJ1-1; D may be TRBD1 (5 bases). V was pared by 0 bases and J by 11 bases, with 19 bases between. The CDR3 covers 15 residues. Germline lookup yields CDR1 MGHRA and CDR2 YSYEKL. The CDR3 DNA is TGCGCCAGCAGCCAAGACCTACCGGCTCAGGGTGAGGCTTTCTTT. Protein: CASSQDLPAQGEAFF.

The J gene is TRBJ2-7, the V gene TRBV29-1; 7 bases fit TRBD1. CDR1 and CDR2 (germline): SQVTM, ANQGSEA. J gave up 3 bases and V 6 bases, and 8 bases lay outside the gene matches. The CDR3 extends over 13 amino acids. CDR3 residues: CSVLTGSRYEQYF. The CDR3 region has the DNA TGCAGCGTCCTGACAGGGTCGCGCTACGAGCAGTACTTC.

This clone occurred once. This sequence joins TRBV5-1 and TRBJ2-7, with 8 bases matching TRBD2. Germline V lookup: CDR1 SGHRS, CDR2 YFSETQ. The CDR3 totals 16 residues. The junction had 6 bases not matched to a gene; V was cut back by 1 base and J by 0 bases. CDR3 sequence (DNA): TGCGCCAGCAGCTTGTCGGCTAGCGGGCCCTCCTACGAGCAGTACTTC. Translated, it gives CASSLSASGPSYEQYF. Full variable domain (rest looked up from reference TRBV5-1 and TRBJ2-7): KAGVTQTPRYLIKTRGQQVTLSCSPISGHRSVSWYQQTPGQGLQFLFEYFSETQRNKGNFPGRFSGRQFSNSRSEMNVSTLELGDSALYLCASSLSASGPSYEQYFGPGTRLTVT.

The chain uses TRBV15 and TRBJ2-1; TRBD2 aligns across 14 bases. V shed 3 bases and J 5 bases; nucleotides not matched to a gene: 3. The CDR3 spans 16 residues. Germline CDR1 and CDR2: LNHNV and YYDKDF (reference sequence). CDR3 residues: CATSRGTSGGNNEQFF. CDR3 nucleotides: TGTGCCACCAGCAGGGGGACTAGCGGGGGTAACAATGAGCAGTTCTTC.

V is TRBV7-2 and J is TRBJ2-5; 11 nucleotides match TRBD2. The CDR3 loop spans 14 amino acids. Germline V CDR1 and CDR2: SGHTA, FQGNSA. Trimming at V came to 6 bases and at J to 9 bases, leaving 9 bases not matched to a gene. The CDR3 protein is CASSIAGGPGSQYF. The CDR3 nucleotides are TGTGCCAGCAGTATAGCGGGAGGGCCTGGATCCCAGTACTTC.

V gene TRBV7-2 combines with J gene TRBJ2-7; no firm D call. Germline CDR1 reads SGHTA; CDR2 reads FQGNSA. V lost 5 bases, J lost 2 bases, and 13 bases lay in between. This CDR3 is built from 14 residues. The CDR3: CASSRSHSPYEQYF. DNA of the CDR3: TGTGCCAGCAGCCGCAGCCATAGCCCCTACGAGCAGTACTTC.

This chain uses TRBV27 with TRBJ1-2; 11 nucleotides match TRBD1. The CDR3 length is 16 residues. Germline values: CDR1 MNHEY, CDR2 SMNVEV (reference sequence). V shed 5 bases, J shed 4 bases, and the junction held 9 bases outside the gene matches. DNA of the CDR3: TGTGCCAGCAGTCCTATTCGCGGACAGGGGGCCTATGGCTACACCTTC. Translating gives CASSPIRGQGAYGYTF.

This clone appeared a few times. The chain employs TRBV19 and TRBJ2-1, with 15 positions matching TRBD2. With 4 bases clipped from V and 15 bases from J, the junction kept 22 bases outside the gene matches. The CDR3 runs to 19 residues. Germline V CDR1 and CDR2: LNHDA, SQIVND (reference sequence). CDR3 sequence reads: CASSTRTGGGGLAGGLPFF. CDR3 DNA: TGTGCCAGTAGTACCCGGACAGGGGGAGGCGGACTAGCGGGAGGGCTCCCGTTCTTC.

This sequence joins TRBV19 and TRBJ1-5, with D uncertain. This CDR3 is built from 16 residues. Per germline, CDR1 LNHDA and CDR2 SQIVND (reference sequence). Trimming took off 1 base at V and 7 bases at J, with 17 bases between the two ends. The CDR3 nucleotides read TGTGCCAGTAGTATAGTGAGGCTTATGGGAGGACAGCCCCAGCATTTT. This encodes CASSIVRLMGGQPQHF. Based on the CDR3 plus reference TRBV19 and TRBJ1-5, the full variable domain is DGGITQSPKYLFRKEGQNVTLSCEQNLNHDAMYWYRQDPGQGLRLIYYSQIVNDFQKGDIAEGYSVSREKKESFPLTVTSAQKNPTAFYLCASSIVRLMGGQPQHFGDGTRLSIL.

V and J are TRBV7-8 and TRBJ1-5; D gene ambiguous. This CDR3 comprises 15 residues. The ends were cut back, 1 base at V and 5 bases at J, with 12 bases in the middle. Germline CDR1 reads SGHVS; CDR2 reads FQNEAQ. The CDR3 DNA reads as TGTGCCAGCAGCTTAGAGGCAGGTGTGGATCAGCCCCAGCATTTT. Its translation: CASSLEAGVDQPQHF.

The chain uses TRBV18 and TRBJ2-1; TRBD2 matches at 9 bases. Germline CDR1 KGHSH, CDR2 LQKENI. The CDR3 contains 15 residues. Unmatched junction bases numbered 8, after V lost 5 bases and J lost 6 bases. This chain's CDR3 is CASSDLAGSFNEQFF. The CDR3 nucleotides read TGTGCCAGCTCAGATCTAGCGGGGAGTTTCAATGAGCAGTTCTTC.

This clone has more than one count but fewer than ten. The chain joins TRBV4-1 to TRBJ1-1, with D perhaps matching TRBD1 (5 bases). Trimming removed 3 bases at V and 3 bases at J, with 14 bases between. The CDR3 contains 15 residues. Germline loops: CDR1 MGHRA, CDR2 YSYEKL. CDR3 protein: CASSHAKGKDTEAFF. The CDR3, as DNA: TGCGCCAGCAGCCACGCTAAGGGGAAGGACACTGAAGCTTTCTTT.

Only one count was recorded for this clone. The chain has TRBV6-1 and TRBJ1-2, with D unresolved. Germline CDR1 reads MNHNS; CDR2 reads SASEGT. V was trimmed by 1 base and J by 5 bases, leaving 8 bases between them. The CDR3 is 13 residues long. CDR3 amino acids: CASSEVSGYGYTF. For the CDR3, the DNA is TGTGCCAGCAGTGAAGTTAGTGGTTATGGCTACACCTTC.